This TCR beta chain was profiled in a study of CD8 T cells in ankylosing spondylitis. General observations from the study: Previous work reported some of these motif variants in the synovial fluid and blood of reactive arthritis. Characteristic, it appeared, of ankylosing spondylitis blood was a TCR beta motif of 7 or 8 highly homologous variants. CD8+ by phenotype, disease-linked clones were relatively rare in peripheral blood. Reports say disease-linked clones showed up significantly more in matched ankylosing spondylitis synovial fluid.

The V gene lost 2 bases and the J gene lost 3 bases, with 8 bases spanning the gap. Germline lookup yields CDR1 SGHRS and CDR2 YFSETQ. This CDR3 spans 13 amino acids. With regard to this clonotype: Antigen specificity is unknown.

Quantitative barcoded 5'-RACE was used to prepare TCR beta libraries. MiXCR, run by TCRdb on the 5' RACE reads, gives a single entry per CDR3 protein. The profile shows some 450,000 distinct CDR3 sequences, 17% of them singletons. The TCR sequence derives from a male donor with ankylosing spondylitis. Sequenced: blood, either unsorted or a sorted T cell fraction (not recorded which). J is TRBJ1-1 and V is TRBV5-1; unclear D gene. The CDR3: CASSFSADTEAFF. The CDR3 bases are TGCGCCAGCAGCTTCTCGGCGGACACTGAAGCTTTCTTT.